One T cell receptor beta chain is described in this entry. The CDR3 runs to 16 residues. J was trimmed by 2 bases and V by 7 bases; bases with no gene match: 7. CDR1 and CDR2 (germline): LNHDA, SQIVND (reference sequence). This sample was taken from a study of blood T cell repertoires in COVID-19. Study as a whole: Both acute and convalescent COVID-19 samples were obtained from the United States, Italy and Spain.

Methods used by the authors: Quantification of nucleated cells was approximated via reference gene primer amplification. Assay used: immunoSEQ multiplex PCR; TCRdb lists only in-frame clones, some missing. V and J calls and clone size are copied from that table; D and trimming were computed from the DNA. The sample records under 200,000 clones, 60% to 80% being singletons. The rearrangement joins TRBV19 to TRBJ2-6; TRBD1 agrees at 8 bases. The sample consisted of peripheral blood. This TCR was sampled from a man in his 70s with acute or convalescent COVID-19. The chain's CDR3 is CASKPDREAGANVLTF. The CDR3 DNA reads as TGTGCCAGTAAACCGGACAGGGAGGCTGGGGCCAACGTCCTGACTTTC.